This TCR beta chain came from a study of blood T cell repertoires in COVID-19. Produced via immunoSEQ multiplex PCR; TCRdb's table is partial and in-frame only. Of about 480,000 clones listed, 88% are singletons. Those who participated ranged in age from roughly 18 to 90 years and resided in approximately 23 US areas. Self-reported history from a screening survey and questionnaire set each donor's cohort. Germline CDR1 MNHEY, CDR2 SMNVEV (reference sequence). Trimming cost V 10 bases and J 8 bases; bases outside gene matches: 9. CDR3 length: 12 amino acids. The sample consisted of PBMCs or T cells enriched from blood (not recorded which). The clonotype was recovered from a woman in her thirties or forties who had recovered from COVID-19. The V gene is TRBV27, the J gene TRBJ1-2; the match to TRBD1 covers 8 bases. The DNA of the CDR3 is TGTGCCACCCAGGACAGGGAGGAGGGCTACACCTTC. Its protein product is CATQDREEGYTF.